This T cell receptor (beta chain) was obtained from a study of shared clonotypes between healthy human individuals (dated by TCRdb to the early 2020s). Background for the entire study: The cohort included three men and a couple of women between 18 and 49 years of age. For each donor, CD4 naive and CD4 memory were each run on three plates, CD8 naive on two plates, and CD8 memory on one plate. To estimate repertoire size and how much clonotypes are shared between individuals, the study performed deep sequencing of blood TCR repertoires from five healthy adults. To increase sequencing depth and limit assay-specific biases, TCR repertoire library preparation and sequencing were carried out by different laboratories using diverse techniques. Between about 0.9 and 10 billion PBMCs per donor were obtained by leukapheresis. Study-wide findings and limitations: Clonotypes shared by all four sorted-subset donors showed higher generation probabilities than non-shared clonotypes. Even with the large sequencing depth, rarefaction of the sorted-subset datasets indicated that sequencing was incomplete. Sampling was limited to blood, and TCR repertoires in tissue likely differ from TCR repertoires in blood. Pairwise subsampling led to the expectation that sequencing depth would affect the degree of clonotype sharing among donors. Around 5.4% of naive CD4, 3% to 4% of naive CD8, approximately 2.2% of memory CD4, and about 0.4% of memory CD8 clonotypes were shared across a few donors. The genetic and exposure-history diversity represented was limited by the small number of donors. Estimated clonotype richness was generally larger for naive than for memory subsets.

The donors were healthy, HIV-negative adults who had no recently reported acute infections or vaccinations. All donors were Caucasian adults living in Nashville, Tennessee, USA. CD8 memory samples were composed of magnetically selected CD45RO+ cells combined with CCR7-negative CD45RA+ effector memory (TemRA) cells. Blood was obtained by leukapheresis, after which PBMCs were separated by Ficoll-Histopaque density gradient centrifugation and cryopreserved in liquid nitrogen vapor phase. Analytical flow cytometry was used to check the purity and quantity of each magnetically sorted T cell population. Genomic DNA was isolated from every sorted fraction and measured by UV absorbance on a Nanodrop 2000c. CDR1 and CDR2 are read off the germline V gene as ENHRY and SYGVKD. The germline V and J ends show losses of 6 bases and 6 bases respectively, and no gene match explains 1 base of the junction. From its cysteine to its phenylalanine, the CDR3 spans 11 amino acids. This entry keeps only the CDR3 DNA: 33 bases, framed from base 1.

This clone has a single count. Its specific antigen is unknown. No much larger clone exists at a distance of one base, and base qualities are not known. The same CDR3 is also encoded by other DNA sequences in this sample. TCR CDR3 regions were amplified from genomic DNA by multiplex PCR using the deep immunoSEQ assay. Extracted genomic DNA from each cell subset was spread evenly across all wells of several immunoSEQ 96-well plates, with each plate serving as a replicate. For sorted subsets, 200 to 250 ng genomic DNA, equal to tens of thousands of T cell genomes, was loaded into each replicate PCR. Purified libraries were measured with a Qubit 3.0 fluorometer, size-checked on a Bioanalyzer 2100, and measured again with the KAPA Library Quantification kit. A separate single-read 150-cycle Illumina NextSeq 550 flow cell was used to sequence each immunoSEQ 96-well plate. The authors processed their data as follows. Because the immunoSEQ output included only junctional sequences and no quality scores, the filtering could not be the same as the filtering used for full-length reads. To assign V/J genes and CDR3, sequences were annotated using PyIR, a Python wrapper for IgBLAST v1.9, with IMGT germline references. Any read was removed if the V/J assignment was weak (E-value above 1e-6), the CDR3 was missing, or the read contained stop codons, out-of-frame junctions, or ambiguous translated residues. A V3J clonotype was defined by an identical inferred V gene, J gene, and CDR3 amino acid sequence. Percentage overlap between repertoires was calculated by dividing the number of shared unique clonotypes by the size of the smaller repertoire. RTK rarefaction, the Chao1 estimator, and Recon v2.1 estimates of unobserved clonotypes were used to assess repertoire richness. For all TCRbeta clonotypes obtained by the gDNA method from four donors, generation probabilities were computed with OLGA. Imported from immuneACCESS, the table was reduced by TCRdb to in-frame sequences with V and J called. These copies leave out some clones; in studies compared against another copy, an unresolved V gene accounts for under half, and the cause of the remainder is not known. The V and J calls and clone size come from that table; D and trimming were worked out from the DNA. Within this sample are a few hundred thousand clones, with roughly 96% of them counted one time only. The ten largest clones represent approximately 0.32% of the sample.

The TCR comes from a man aged 25 to 40 in good health. This chain is built from TRBV10-3 and TRBJ2-7, with 8 bases aligning to TRBD1. The sample consisted of memory CD8+ T cells sorted from blood. The cell subset or site label here, explained by the study, means: CD45RO+ cells pooled with CCR7-negative TemRA cells. The CDR3 loop reads CAISGQGEQYF. The DNA is TGTGCCATCAGCGGACAGGGCGAGCAGTACTTC.